These 15 T cell receptor beta chains share one sample of origin, sequenced in a study of naive and memory T cell subsets (dated by TCRdb to about 2017). Library preparation used UMI-ligation and nested PCR. Reads for this sample came from an Illumina MiSeq. To cover both TRBC1 and TRBC2, the beta constant-region primer consisted of an equimolar mix of two oligonucleotides. The ligated cDNA went through four rounds of PCR with nested alpha and beta constant-region primers together with the SP2 primer. TCRdb passed the public sequencing reads through fastp at Q25 and MiXCR, retaining productive beta sequences. Rows are combined by CDR3 protein, so each entry shows the most common genes and DNA. For this sample the table gives around 140,000 distinct CDR3 sequences, of which about a fifth were detected only once. In total, the top ten clones hold roughly 0.6% of the sample. Their antigens are not known.

Study-level results and caveats: Naive repertoires, especially CD8, contained a few larger clonotypes, possibly memory cells re-expressing CD45RA.

The sequencing sample was made of naive CD8+ T cells from blood. Read against the paper, the sample's cell subset or site label means: naive T cells, CD45RA high CD27+. The receptors shown here come from a human donor in good health.

The V and J genes are TRBV4-3 and TRBJ2-1, with 7 bases identical to TRBD1. The CDR3 has 15 residues. Looked up from germline, CDR1 is LGHNA and CDR2 is YSLEER. J lost 8 bases, V lost 3 bases, and 10 bases had no gene match. The CDR3 coding sequence is TGCGCCAGCAGCCAGAACAGGGGAAGTCTCGATGAGCAGTTCTTC. Translation gives CASSQNRGSLDEQFF.

The V call is TRBV7-8, the J call TRBJ2-2; D is undetermined. Germline V gene lookup returns CDR1 SGHVS and CDR2 FQNEAQ. V lost 1 base, J lost 6 bases, and 12 bases lay in between. The CDR3 totals 15 residues. CDR3 coding DNA: TGTGCCAGCAGCTTAGGGTCGGCCGGCCCCGGGGAGCTGTTTTTT. It yields the protein CASSLGSAGPGELFF.

Of note for this clonotype: A read error may produce the germline difference seen at one junction end. This chain connects TRBV29-1 to TRBJ2-7; the D gene is possibly TRBD2 (5 bases). The CDR3 covers 14 residues. Germline V gene data show CDR1 as SQVTM and CDR2 as ANQGSEA. CDR3 amino acids: CSVVLGSVTYKQYF. Here the CDR3 DNA reads TGCAGCGTTGTCCTAGGGAGTGTGACCTACAAGCAGTACTTC.

This clonotype was counted a few times. The CDR3 loop reads CATSRAPLQGSPYEQYF. As DNA, the CDR3 is TGTGCCACCAGCAGAGCACCTTTACAGGGGTCCCCCTACGAGCAGTACTTC. V gene TRBV15 combines with J gene TRBJ2-7, with 7 bases that match TRBD1. From germline, CDR1 is LNHNV and CDR2 YYDKDF (reference sequence). The CDR3 covers 17 residues. V lost 1 base and J lost 2; bases outside the gene matches: 11.

This clonotype was recorded at least ten times. The chain carries TRBV28 and TRBJ2-7, with a tentative D call TRBD2 (5 bases). Germline lookup yields CDR1 MDHEN and CDR2 SYDVKM. The CDR3 has 13 residues. Trimming took off 2 bases at V and 1 base at J, with 6 bases between the two ends. The CDR3 spells CASSLEGSYEQYF. DNA for the CDR3: TGTGCCAGCAGTTTAGAGGGATCCTACGAGCAGTACTTC.

This clonotype has a handful of counts. The genes are TRBV25-1 and TRBJ2-3; a possible D gene is TRBD2 (5 bases). With 4 bases removed from V and 6 bases from J, the gap between germline ends came to 14 bases. Germline lookup yields CDR1 MGHDK and CDR2 SYGVNS. This CDR3 has 14 amino acids. DNA of the CDR3: TGTGCCAGCAGTGTAGTGGGAGCTGGGGATACGCAGTATTTT. Translation gives CASSVVGAGDTQYF. Drawing the rest from reference TRBV25-1 and TRBJ2-3, the complete variable domain is EADIYQTPRYLVIGTGKKITLECSQTMGHDKMYWYQQDPGMELHLIHYSYGVNSTEKGDLSSESTVSRIRTEHFPLTLESARPSHTSQYLCASSVVGAGDTQYFGPGTRLTVL.

This clonotype was observed at least ten times. The chain couples TRBV7-6 to TRBJ2-6; D possibly matches TRBD1 or TRBD2 (5 bases each). This CDR3 is built from 16 residues. CDR1 is SGHVS, CDR2 FNYEAQ, per germline. V dropped 1 base and J dropped 11 bases, with 18 bases sitting between them. The CDR3 region is CASSLDRAGTDDVLTF. CDR3 DNA: TGTGCCAGCAGCTTAGATAGGGCAGGGACGGACGACGTCCTGACTTTC.

The V and J genes are TRBV6-5 and TRBJ1-3; 12 bases are a match to TRBD1. Looked up from germline, CDR1 is MNHEY and CDR2 is SVGAGI. The ends lost 6 bases at V and 0 bases at J; junction bases unmatched: 9. CDR3 length: 18 amino acids. Written as DNA, the CDR3 is TGTGCCAGCAGCCGCGCGGGGACAGGGGGCCCCTCTGGAAACACCATATATTTT. The encoded protein is CASSRAGTGGPSGNTIYF.

V is TRBV6-5 and J is TRBJ2-1; D not resolved. This CDR3 spans 14 amino acids. Germline values: CDR1 MNHEY, CDR2 SVGAGI. Trimming removed 4 bases at V and 8 bases at J, with 15 bases between. CDR3 in DNA: TGTGCCAGCAGTTCTAGAGTGCCGACCGATGAGCAGTTCTTC. Translated: CASSSRVPTDEQFF.

In its sample, this clonotype was seen a few times. The chain combines TRBV27 with TRBJ2-1; 7 bases are a match to TRBD2. This CDR3 is built from 14 residues. After removal of 5 bases from V and 2 bases from J, the junction contained 3 bases not matched to a gene. Germline V lookup: CDR1 MNHEY, CDR2 SMNVEV (reference sequence). The CDR3 DNA sequence: TGTGCCAGCAGTGTCGGGACTACCTACAATGAGCAGTTCTTC. Translating it yields CASSVGTTYNEQFF.

This clonotype was counted a single time. This chain joins TRBV4-2 and TRBJ2-1; tentatively, D is TRBD2 (6 bases). This CDR3 has 17 amino acids. Deletions cut 7 bases from V and 9 bases from J, with 28 bases between. Germline CDR1 and CDR2: LGHNA and YNFKEQ. This CDR3 reads CASNPKNGGAGVLEQFF. CDR3 nucleotide sequence: TGTGCCAGCAACCCGAAAAACGGGGGAGCGGGTGTTCTTGAGCAGTTCTTC.

V gene TRBV11-2 combines with J gene TRBJ2-5; TRBD2 aligns across 14 bases. CDR3 length equals 16 residues. Trimming removed 5 bases from V and 5 bases from J; junction bases left unmatched: 7. CDR1 and CDR2 (germline): SGHAT, FQNNGV. The CDR3 region has the DNA TGTGCCAGCAGCCCGGCGACTAGCGGGAGGGAGGAGACCCAGTACTTC. Residues: CASSPATSGREETQYF.

This clonotype occurred a few times. The chain carries TRBV28 and TRBJ2-7; D is possibly TRBD1 or TRBD2 (5 bases each). V was pared by 3 bases and J by 1 base, with 13 bases between. Germline lookup yields CDR1 MDHEN and CDR2 SYDVKM. This CDR3 region has 15 residues. The CDR3 coding sequence is TGTGCCAGCAGTTTCCCGGGACGGCGGTCCTACGAGCAGTACTTC. Its protein product is CASSFPGRRSYEQYF. Looking up the rest from reference TRBV28 and TRBJ2-7 gives the full variable domain: DVKVTQSSRYLVKRTGEKVFLECVQDMDHENMFWYRQDPGLGLRLIYFSYDVKMKEKGDIPEGYSVSREKKERFSLILESASTNQTSMYLCASSFPGRRSYEQYFGPGTRLTVT.

A few counts support this clonotype. The V call is TRBV29-1, the J call TRBJ2-1; D remains unclear. Germline CDR1 is SQVTM and CDR2 is ANQGSEA. This CDR3 is built from 12 residues. V was pared by 0 bases and J by 4 bases, with 4 bases between. CDR3 amino acids: CSVEDRYNEQFF. The CDR3 region has the DNA TGCAGCGTTGAAGACAGATACAATGAGCAGTTCTTC.

The chain uses TRBV19 and TRBJ2-1, with 10 bases matching TRBD2. After removal of 3 bases from V and 7 bases from J, the junction contained 9 bases not matched to a gene. The CDR3 loop spans 16 amino acids. Germline-derived CDR1 and CDR2 are LNHDA and SQIVND (reference sequence). Written as DNA, the CDR3 is TGTGCCAGTAGTATCTCCTCTAGCGGGAGAGGTAATGAGCAGTTCTTC. This codes for CASSISSSGRGNEQFF.